There are a few counts of the clone carrying this T cell receptor beta chain. The antigen remains unidentified. This record comes from a study of blood T cells in healthy people across ages. Findings of the study overall: The recorded TCR beta diversity per million T cells decreased in a roughly linear manner with age. It was held that diversity estimates obtained from one million T cells represented underestimates.

Every sample gave at least 5 micrograms of total RNA when it was extracted. It was with a sample-barcoded 5' primer and a J-beta primer mix that a second PCR of about 6 to 11 cycles was run. TCRdb re-analysed the 5' RACE reads in MiXCR, keeping a single row per CDR3 protein. This sample carries about 830,000 distinct CDR3 sequences, approximately 59% of them seen once, and the ten largest clones take about a quarter. Germline lookup yields CDR1 SGHTA and CDR2 FQGNSA. V was trimmed by 3 bases and J by 10 bases, leaving 16 bases between them. CDR3 length: 14 residues. This clonotype was sampled from a man aged 25-45 years in good health. The chain joins TRBV7-2 to TRBJ2-1; D might be TRBD2 (6 bases). The sequencing input was blood. The CDR3 is CASSLGSGTREQFF. In nucleotides, the CDR3 is TGTGCCAGCAGCTTGGGGTCCGGGACTCGGGAGCAGTTCTTC.